This passage covers 24 T cell receptor beta chains from one sample sequenced in a study of human T cells and chemical hapten exposure. Stated time point: healthy volunteer bleed at 6 weeks. Whole blood that had not been fractionated was the source of extracted total RNA. One entry per CDR3 protein, called by TCRdb with MiXCR from the RACE reads. The repertoire holds about 77,000 distinct CDR3 sequences, with over 6.5% as singletons. Sequenced: whole blood. These receptors came from a female donor in good health. Some clones in this sample may be carry-over from other donors' samples.

This clonotype was detected many times. The chain carries TRBV2 and TRBJ1-5; maybe TRBD1 (6 bases). This CDR3 region has 13 residues. CDR1 and CDR2 from the germline V gene are SNHLY and FYNNEI. Trimming pared 8 bases from V and 7 bases from J, leaving 15 bases between. CDR3 sequence reads: CASEQGLKQPQHF. The DNA for the CDR3 is TGTGCCAGCGAACAGGGTCTCAAGCAGCCCCAGCATTTT.

This clonotype was seen a handful of times. The V gene is TRBV3-1, the J gene TRBJ2-3; no clear D gene. The V end lost 3 bases, the J end lost 0 bases, and 7 bases lay between the germline ends. The CDR3 covers 14 residues. The germline V gene encodes CDR1 LGHDT and CDR2 YNNKEL (reference sequence). In nucleotides, the CDR3 is TGTGCCAGCAGCCATAGGCGGAGCACAGATACGCAGTATTTT. The encoded protein is CASSHRRSTDTQYF.

The sample holds a few counts of this clonotype. The rearrangement links TRBV11-2 to TRBJ2-7; 9 positions agree with TRBD2. The CDR3 is 14 residues long. The germline V gene has CDR1 SGHAT and CDR2 FQNNGV. Trimming at V came to 5 bases and at J to 5 bases, leaving 7 bases not matched to a gene. This chain's CDR3 is CASSLAGTPDEQYF. In nucleotides, the CDR3 is TGTGCCAGCAGCCTAGCGGGGACCCCCGACGAGCAGTACTTC. Filled out from reference TRBV11-2 and TRBJ2-7, the complete variable domain reads EAGVAQSPRYKIIEKRQSVAFWCNPISGHATLYWYQQILGQGPKLLIQFQNNGVVDDSQLPKDRFSAERLKGVDSTLKIQPAKLEDSAVYLCASSLAGTPDEQYFGPGTRLTVT.

The sample holds many counts of this clonotype. In nucleotides, the CDR3 is TGCAGCGTTGACGTAGGGATGAACACTGAAGCTTTCTTT. This translates into CSVDVGMNTEAFF. The chain couples TRBV29-1 to TRBJ1-1; D unresolved. V was trimmed by 3 bases and J by 0 bases, leaving 8 bases between them. Germline V gene lookup returns CDR1 SQVTM and CDR2 ANQGSEA. This CDR3 has 13 amino acids.

This clonotype was counted ten times or more. The chain joins TRBV29-1 to TRBJ2-5; no reliable D call. Germline-derived CDR1 and CDR2 are SQVTM and ANQGSEA. CDR3 size: 14 residues. V gave up 6 bases and J gave up 2 bases, with 16 bases separating them. CDR3 region: CSVTLGPQQETQYF. In nucleotides, the CDR3 is TGCAGCGTAACCTTGGGCCCGCAACAAGAGACCCAGTACTTC.

This clonotype came up many times. The J gene is TRBJ1-1, the V gene TRBV5-1; D might be TRBD1 (5 bases). The CDR3 contains 14 residues. Trimming removed 2 bases at V and 1 base at J, with 9 bases between. Germline V gene data show CDR1 as SGHRS and CDR2 as YFSETQ. CDR3 sequence (DNA): TGCGCCAGCAGCTTTATGGGGCAGAACACTGAAGCTTTCTTT. Its protein product is CASSFMGQNTEAFF.

This clonotype has ten or more counts. J is TRBJ1-1 and V is TRBV20-1, with a weak D call TRBD1 (5 bases). This CDR3 has 14 residues. Trimming pared 6 bases from V and 1 base from J, leaving 15 bases between. The germline gives CDR1 DFQATT, CDR2 SNEGSKA (reference sequence). The CDR3 nucleotides are TGCAGTGCCCCGGGGGAGGGGAAGAACACTGAAGCTTTCTTT. This codes for CSAPGEGKNTEAFF.

Only a few counts were recorded for this clonotype. V and J are TRBV2 and TRBJ1-2; D is ambiguous. Trimming left V 6 bases short and J 6 bases short, with 11 bases between. Germline CDR1 SNHLY, CDR2 FYNNEI. This CDR3 is 12 amino acids long. CDR3 nucleotides: TGTGCCAGCAGGGGGATGCGGGATGGCTACACCTTC. It codes for CASRGMRDGYTF.

The table lists this clonotype with many counts. This sequence joins TRBV20-1 and TRBJ1-6; D is possibly TRBD1 (6 bases). V lost 2 bases, J lost 0 bases, and 11 bases lay in between. CDR3 length equals 16 residues. Germline V lookup: CDR1 DFQATT, CDR2 SNEGSKA (reference sequence). This CDR3 reads CSARMGASSYNSPLHF. CDR3 in DNA: TGCAGTGCTAGAATGGGGGCAAGCTCCTATAATTCACCCCTCCACTTT.

The gene calls are TRBV3-1 and TRBJ1-1, with D perhaps matching TRBD1 (6 bases). Germline lookup yields CDR1 LGHDT and CDR2 YNNKEL (reference sequence). The CDR3 runs 15 residues. Trimming stripped 2 bases from V and 1 base from J, with 11 bases between. In DNA, the CDR3 is TGTGCCAGCAGCCAAATCGGGGGGCGGAACACTGAAGCTTTCTTT. Its protein is CASSQIGGRNTEAFF.

The V call is TRBV5-6, the J call TRBJ1-2, with 8 bases matching TRBD1. Germline V gives CDR1 SGHDT, CDR2 YYEEEE. J lost 4 bases, V lost 4 bases, and 9 bases had no gene match. The CDR3 has 15 amino acids. The CDR3 DNA reads TGTGCCAGCAGCCTTCAGGGGGCGATGAGCTATGGCTACACCTTC. This translates into CASSLQGAMSYGYTF.

This clonotype was seen only a few times. The CDR3 is CASKPSGVYTDTQYF. The CDR3 DNA sequence: TGTGCCAGTAAGCCTAGCGGGGTATATACAGATACGCAGTATTTT. The J gene is TRBJ2-3, the V gene TRBV19; the match to TRBD2 covers 9 bases. In germline, CDR1 is LNHDA, CDR2 SQIVND (reference sequence). This CDR3 has 15 amino acids. V lost 7 bases to trimming and J lost 3 bases; unmatched junction nucleotides: 8.

The rearrangement links TRBV24-1 to TRBJ1-5, with D uncertain. V shed 1 base and J shed 0 bases, with 3 bases lying between them. The CDR3 has 14 amino acids. Germline CDR1 KGHDR, CDR2 SFDVKD. CDR3 region: CATSDFGSNQPQHF. The CDR3 DNA follows: TGTGCCACCAGTGATTTTGGTAGCAATCAGCCCCAGCATTTT.

There are a few counts of this clonotype. The J gene is TRBJ2-3, the V gene TRBV14, with D maybe TRBD2 (5 bases). V lost 0 bases and J lost 7, with 11 bases in between. This CDR3 spans 14 amino acids. Per germline, CDR1 SGHDN and CDR2 FVKESK. The DNA of the CDR3 is TGTGCCAGCAGCCAAGATAGCGCTAGCAATACGCAGTATTTT. Translated, it gives CASSQDSASNTQYF.

This clonotype came up many times. The chain links TRBV7-8 to TRBJ1-5; no firm D call. V lost 5 bases and J 2 bases, leaving 19 bases between the germline ends. Germline lookup yields CDR1 SGHVS and CDR2 FQNEAQ. The CDR3 spans 17 residues. CDR3 in amino acids: CASSAPPTAGGNQPQHF. CDR3 DNA sequence: TGTGCCAGCAGCGCTCCCCCCACAGCCGGAGGCAATCAGCCCCAGCATTTT.

To note about this clonotype: One base away lies a much larger clone, so this may be a sequencing read error. The chain joins TRBV2 to TRBJ2-5, with a possible D match to TRBD2 (6 bases). The CDR3 extends over 14 amino acids. Trimming took off 7 bases at V and 3 bases at J, with 15 bases between the two ends. Per the germline V gene, CDR1 is SNHLY and CDR2 is FYNNEI. CDR3 nucleotide sequence: TGTGCCAGCAATTCAATAGCGGCGGAAGAGACCCAGTACTTC. Its protein is CASNSIAAEETQYF.

The J gene is TRBJ2-3, the V gene TRBV29-1; 7 bases line up with TRBD2. There are 15 residues in the CDR3. Germline trimming cut 7 bases from V and 3 bases from J; bases unmatched to any gene: 13. Germline V CDR1 and CDR2: SQVTM, ANQGSEA. Here the CDR3 reads CSAREGSTFTDTQYF. DNA of the CDR3: TGCAGCGCCAGGGAGGGCTCCACTTTTACAGATACGCAGTATTTT.

The V gene is TRBV6-4, the J gene TRBJ2-1; TRBD2 is a possible D gene (6 bases). The CDR3 has 13 residues. CDR1 is MRHNA and CDR2 is SNTAGT in the germline V gene. With 0 bases removed from V and 9 bases from J, the gap between germline ends came to 9 bases. The CDR3 coding sequence is TGTGCCAGCAGTGACTCGATGGAGGGTGAGCAGTTCTTC. It translates to CASSDSMEGEQFF.

This sequence joins TRBV5-1 and TRBJ2-3; 8 positions match TRBD2. The J segment lost 2 bases and the V segment lost 6 bases, leaving 8 bases of the junction unmatched. The CDR3 covers 15 residues. Germline V gene lookup returns CDR1 SGHRS and CDR2 YFSETQ. The CDR3 region has the DNA TGCGCCAGCATGGACACGGGGGGGGTCACAGATACGCAGTATTTT. It is translated as CASMDTGGVTDTQYF.

This clonotype turned up a few times. The gene calls are TRBV3-1 and TRBJ2-7, with TRBD1 identical over 7 bases. V shed 3 bases and J 2 bases; nucleotides not matched to a gene: 7. The CDR3 has 15 amino acids. Germline-derived CDR1 and CDR2 are LGHDT and YNNKEL (reference sequence). CDR3 protein: CASSHPGQSTYEQYF. The CDR3 DNA sequence: TGTGCCAGCAGCCACCCGGGACAGAGCACCTACGAGCAGTACTTC.

This clonotype came up a few times. The V and J genes are TRBV4-1 and TRBJ1-1; D call uncertain. This CDR3 contains 14 residues. From germline, CDR1 is MGHRA and CDR2 YSYEKL. V was trimmed by 4 bases and J by 11 bases, leaving 20 bases between them. This chain's CDR3 is CASSPTLGPKKAFF. The CDR3 DNA reads TGCGCCAGCAGCCCCACCTTGGGCCCTAAGAAGGCTTTCTTT.

The V and J genes are TRBV6-2 or TRBV6-3 and TRBJ2-2, with D perhaps TRBD2 (6 bases). The CDR3 length is 14 residues. The germline V and J ends were trimmed by 6 bases and 5 bases, with 13 bases remaining between them. Germline V lookup: CDR1 MNHEY, CDR2 SVGEGT. CDR3 in amino acids: CASSSERVTGELFF. Written as DNA, the CDR3 is TGTGCCAGCAGCTCGGAGCGGGTGACCGGGGAGCTGTTTTTT.

This chain uses TRBV3-1 with TRBJ1-1; D uncertain. The V and J ends lost 4 bases and 5 bases respectively, with 14 bases between them. Germline CDR1 LGHDT, CDR2 YNNKEL (reference sequence). The CDR3 is made up of 14 amino acids. The CDR3 reads CASSPFVSGTEAFF. The CDR3 region has the DNA TGTGCCAGCAGCCCCTTTGTCTCCGGGACTGAAGCTTTCTTT.

This clonotype was counted many times. The chain couples TRBV12-3 or TRBV12-4 to TRBJ1-6, with a possible D match to TRBD1 (6 bases). CDR3 length: 15 amino acids. Between the trimmed V and J ends, which lost 5 bases and 8 bases, there was a span of 16 bases. The CDR3 DNA follows: TGTGCCAGCAGTCCGGGACGGGCAGGGGATTCACCCCTCCACTTT. It yields the protein CASSPGRAGDSPLHF.